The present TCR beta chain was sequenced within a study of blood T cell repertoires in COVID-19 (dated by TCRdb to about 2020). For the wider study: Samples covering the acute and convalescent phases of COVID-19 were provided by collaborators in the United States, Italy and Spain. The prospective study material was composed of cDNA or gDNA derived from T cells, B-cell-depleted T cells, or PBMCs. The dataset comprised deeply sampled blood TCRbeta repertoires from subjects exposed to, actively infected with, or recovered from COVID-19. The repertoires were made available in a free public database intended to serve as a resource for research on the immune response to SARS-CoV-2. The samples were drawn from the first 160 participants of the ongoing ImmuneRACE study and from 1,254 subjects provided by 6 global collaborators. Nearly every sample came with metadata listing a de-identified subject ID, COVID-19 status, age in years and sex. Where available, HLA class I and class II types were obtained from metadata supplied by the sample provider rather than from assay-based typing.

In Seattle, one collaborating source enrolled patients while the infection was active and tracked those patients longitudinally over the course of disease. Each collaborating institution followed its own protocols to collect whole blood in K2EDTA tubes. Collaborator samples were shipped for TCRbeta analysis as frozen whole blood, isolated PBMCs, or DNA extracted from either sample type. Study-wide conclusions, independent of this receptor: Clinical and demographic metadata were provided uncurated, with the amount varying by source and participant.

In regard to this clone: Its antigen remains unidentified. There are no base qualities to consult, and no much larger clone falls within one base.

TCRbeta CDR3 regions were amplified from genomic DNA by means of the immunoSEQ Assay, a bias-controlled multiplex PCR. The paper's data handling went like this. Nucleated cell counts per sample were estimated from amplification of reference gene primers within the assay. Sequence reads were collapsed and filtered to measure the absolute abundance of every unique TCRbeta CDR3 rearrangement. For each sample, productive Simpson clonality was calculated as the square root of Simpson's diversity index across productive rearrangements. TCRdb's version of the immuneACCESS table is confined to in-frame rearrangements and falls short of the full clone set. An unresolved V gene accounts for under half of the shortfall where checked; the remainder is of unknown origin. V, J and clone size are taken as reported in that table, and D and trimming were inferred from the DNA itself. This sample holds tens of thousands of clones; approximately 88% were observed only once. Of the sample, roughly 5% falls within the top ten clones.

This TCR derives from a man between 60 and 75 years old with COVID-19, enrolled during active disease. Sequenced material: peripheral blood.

The DNA sequence follows: TGTGCCAGCAGCTTTGGGGCGGGAGGGGTAGATACGCAGTATTTT. The translation is CASSFGAGGVDTQYF. The sequence joins TRBV5-4 to TRBJ2-3; TRBD2 agrees with 9 junctional bases. The germline V gene encodes CDR1 SGHNT and CDR2 YYREEE (reference sequence). The CDR3 runs 15 amino acids, cysteine and phenylalanine included. The CDR3 DNA has 45 bases and is translated from base 1. Trimmed from V: 2 bases; trimmed from J: 5 bases; junction bases lacking a gene match: 6.